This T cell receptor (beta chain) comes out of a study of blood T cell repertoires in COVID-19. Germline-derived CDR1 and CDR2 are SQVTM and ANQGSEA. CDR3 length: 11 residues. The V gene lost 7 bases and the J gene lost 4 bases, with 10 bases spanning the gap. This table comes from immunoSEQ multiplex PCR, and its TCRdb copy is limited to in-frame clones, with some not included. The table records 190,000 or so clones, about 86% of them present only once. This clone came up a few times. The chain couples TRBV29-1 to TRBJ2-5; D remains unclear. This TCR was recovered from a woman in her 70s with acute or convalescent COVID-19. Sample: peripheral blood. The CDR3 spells CSAVNGETQYF. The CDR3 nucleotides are TGCAGCGCCGTAAACGGAGAGACCCAGTACTTC.